What follows are 28 T cell receptor beta chains derived from one specimen sequenced in a study of cytotoxic CD8 clonotypes in ibrutinib-treated CLL. Libraries were prepared by immunoSEQ multiplex PCR; TCRdb keeps only in-frame clonotypes and omits some of them. The sample lists 10,000 to 15,000 clones; approximately 59% were seen once. The starting material was PBMCs, obtained before ibrutinib treatment. The origin of the receptors is a human donor with chronic lymphocytic leukemia.

V usage is TRBV5-1 and J usage is TRBJ2-3; a weak D match, TRBD1 (6 bases). The CDR3 length is 13 residues. CDR1 is SGHRS, CDR2 YFSETQ, per germline. The ends were cut back, 7 bases at V and 1 base at J, with 10 bases in the middle. Written as DNA, the CDR3 is TGCGCCAGCGCACAGGGAGGCACAGATACGCAGTATTTT. Translation gives CASAQGGTDTQYF.

The rearrangement uses TRBV6-1 and TRBJ2-1, with 7 bases fitting TRBD2. The CDR3 length is 15 residues. Germline values: CDR1 MNHNS, CDR2 SASEGT. V gave up 6 bases and J gave up 1 base; unmatched junction bases: 6. The chain's CDR3 is CASSELGGSYNEQFF. The CDR3 DNA reads TGTGCCAGCAGCGAACTGGGGGGGTCCTACAATGAGCAGTTCTTC.

This clone appeared a few times. The rearrangement uses TRBV11-1 and TRBJ2-2; no clear D. The CDR3 consists of 16 residues. Trimming took off 1 base at V and 0 bases at J, with 9 bases between the two ends. Germline CDR1 and CDR2: SGHAT and FQDESV (reference sequence). The CDR3 nucleotides are TGTGCCAGCAGCTTAGATCGGAGCGCGAACACCGGGGAGCTGTTTTTT. Translated, it gives CASSLDRSANTGELFF.

The genes are TRBV7-9 and TRBJ1-5; D gene uncertain. V lost 1 base, J lost 6 bases, and 10 bases lay in between. CDR3 length: 14 residues. Germline assignment: CDR1 SEHNR and CDR2 FQNEAQ (reference sequence). The CDR3 protein is CASSLEGEGQPQHF. The CDR3 DNA is TGTGCCAGCAGCTTAGAAGGTGAAGGTCAGCCCCAGCATTTT.

The CDR3 loop is CASSLNGGHLNEQFF. The DNA of the CDR3 is TGTGCCAGCAGCCTTAACGGGGGGCATTTAAATGAGCAGTTCTTC. The chain carries TRBV9 and TRBJ2-1; D is possibly TRBD2 (7 bases). CDR1 and CDR2 from the germline V gene are SGDLS and YYNGEE. There are 15 residues in the CDR3. V dropped 4 bases and J dropped 7 bases, with 18 bases sitting between them.

A remark on this clone: The DNA is left out, because the CDR3 cannot be placed on it with certainty; the CDR3 is given as TCRdb lists it. The chain joins TRBV4-2 to TRBJ1-4. The CDR3 region is 17 residues in length, termini included. Per the germline V gene, CDR1 is LGHNA and CDR2 is YNFKEQ. CDR3 loop: CASSQDSTSAAGEKLFF.

The chain has TRBV27 and TRBJ2-1; 11 nucleotides agree with TRBD1. This CDR3 spans 15 amino acids. Germline CDR1 MNHEY, CDR2 SMNVEV (reference sequence). Trimming took 3 bases from V and 7 from J; bases not matched to a gene: 5. CDR3 sequence: CASSLEDRGLNEQFF. The CDR3 nucleotides are TGTGCCAGCAGTTTGGAGGACAGGGGGCTGAATGAGCAGTTCTTC.

The V call is TRBV7-9, the J call TRBJ2-6; the D gene is possibly TRBD1 (7 bases). The germline V and J ends were trimmed by 5 bases and 0 bases, with 8 bases remaining between them. The CDR3 is made up of 15 amino acids. The V gene's germline CDR1 is SEHNR and CDR2 FQNEAQ (reference sequence). CDR3 protein: CASSQGGSGANVLTF. The CDR3 DNA reads TGTGCCAGCAGCCAGGGGGGCTCTGGGGCCAACGTCCTGACTTTC.

The chain recombines TRBV11-2 with TRBJ2-7; D perhaps matches TRBD1 (6 bases). The CDR3 spans 16 residues. Germline V lookup: CDR1 SGHAT, CDR2 FQNNGV. V lost 0 bases and J lost 2, with 14 bases in between. CDR3 residues: CASSLDAGVPAYEQYF. The CDR3 coding sequence is TGTGCCAGCAGCTTAGACGCAGGGGTCCCTGCCTACGAGCAGTACTTC. Variable domain in full (rest from reference TRBV11-2 and TRBJ2-7): EAGVAQSPRYKIIEKRQSVAFWCNPISGHATLYWYQQILGQGPKLLIQFQNNGVVDDSQLPKDRFSAERLKGVDSTLKIQPAKLEDSAVYLCASSLDAGVPAYEQYFGPGTRLTVT.

The chain employs TRBV11-2 and TRBJ2-7; D gene uncertain. Per germline, CDR1 SGHAT and CDR2 FQNNGV. CDR3 length: 14 amino acids. V was shortened by 3 bases and J by 4 bases, with 13 bases between the two germline ends. The CDR3 protein is CASSLGSGGYEQYF. For the CDR3, the DNA is TGTGCCAGCAGCTTGGGGTCCGGCGGATACGAGCAGTACTTC. Supplemented by reference TRBV11-2 and TRBJ2-7, the full variable domain reads EAGVAQSPRYKIIEKRQSVAFWCNPISGHATLYWYQQILGQGPKLLIQFQNNGVVDDSQLPKDRFSAERLKGVDSTLKIQPAKLEDSAVYLCASSLGSGGYEQYFGPGTRLTVT.

This clone came up a few times. The genes are TRBV7-2 and TRBJ2-3; 12 bases are a match to TRBD2. The CDR3 contains 16 residues. The trim removed 6 bases at V and 1 base at J, leaving 5 bases unmatched. Looked up from germline, CDR1 is SGHTA and CDR2 is FQGNSA. The DNA of the CDR3 is TGTGCCAGCAGGTTGACTAGCGGGGGCCGCACAGATACGCAGTATTTT. Translation: CASRLTSGGRTDTQYF.

The chain couples TRBV28 to TRBJ2-7; maybe TRBD2 (6 bases). The CDR3 length is 16 residues. Germline values: CDR1 MDHEN, CDR2 SYDVKM. V gave up 6 bases and J gave up 0 bases, with 18 bases separating them. CDR3 nucleotides: TGTGCCAGCAGGAACCGGGGCGGGGCGAGCTCCTACGAGCAGTACTTC. Translated: CASRNRGGASSYEQYF.

This clone was counted a few times. The chain recombines TRBV6-4 with TRBJ2-1, with 7 bases identical to TRBD1. There are 15 residues in the CDR3. With V trimmed by 0 bases and J by 9 bases, 8 bases remained unmatched. Germline CDR1 and CDR2: MRHNA and SNTAGT. CDR3 nucleotide sequence: TGTGCCAGCAGTGACTCGGCTTCAGCAGGGGGTGAGCAGTTCTTC. It is translated as CASSDSASAGGEQFF.

This clone showed up just a few times. The chain combines TRBV6-1 with TRBJ1-2, with D tentatively TRBD1 (5 bases). The CDR3 contains 12 residues. Trimming removed 9 bases at V and 7 bases at J, with 15 bases between. Germline CDR1 and CDR2: MNHNS and SASEGT. The CDR3, as DNA: TGTGCCAGACCAGGACACCGCCTTGGCTACACCTTC. Protein product: CARPGHRLGYTF.

The chain carries TRBV13 and TRBJ1-5; TRBD1 might be the D (6 bases). Germline lookup yields CDR1 PRHDT and CDR2 FYEKMQ (reference sequence). V was clipped by 2 bases and J by 2 bases, with 16 bases between them. This CDR3 is 17 amino acids long. The CDR3 loop is CASSLRGSGVGNQPQHF. The CDR3, as DNA: TGTGCCAGCAGCTTAAGGGGGTCGGGGGTAGGCAATCAGCCCCAGCATTTT.

V gene TRBV6-5 combines with J gene TRBJ1-2, with D perhaps TRBD1 (5 bases). Germline loops: CDR1 MNHEY, CDR2 SVGAGI. The CDR3 length is 12 residues. The ends were cut back, 2 bases at V and 4 bases at J, with 5 bases in the middle. The DNA of the CDR3 is TGTGCCAGCAGTTACACAGGCTATGGCTACACCTTC. Protein sequence: CASSYTGYGYTF.

CDR3 DNA sequence: TGCGCCAGCAGCCAAGTCTTTTCGCCGCTGAGGGGGCAAGGCCGGGTTGGAGCTTTCTTT. Amino acid sequence: CASSQVFSPLRGQGRVGAFF. The chain couples TRBV4-1 to TRBJ1-1; 7 nucleotides match TRBD1. The V and J ends lost 1 base and 10 bases, in that order; junction bases with no gene match: 27. The germline V gene has CDR1 MGHRA and CDR2 YSYEKL. This CDR3 is built from 20 residues.

The rearrangement joins TRBV6-5 to TRBJ2-5, with 13 bases that match TRBD2. CDR3 length: 16 residues. V lost 4 bases to trimming and J lost 4 bases; unmatched junction nucleotides: 6. Germline CDR1 and CDR2: MNHEY and SVGAGI. Here the CDR3 reads CASSFSGLAGRETQYF. The CDR3 bases are TGTGCCAGCAGTTTTTCGGGACTAGCGGGACGAGAGACCCAGTACTTC.

The chain uses TRBV5-1 and TRBJ1-2, with 7 bases identical to TRBD1. CDR3 length equals 16 residues. V shed 4 bases, J shed 6 bases, and the junction held 15 bases outside the gene matches. Germline CDR1 reads SGHRS; CDR2 reads YFSETQ. The CDR3 loop is CASSPRGDTGEDGYTF. CDR3 DNA sequence: TGCGCCAGCAGCCCGAGAGGGGACACAGGGGAGGATGGCTACACCTTC.

The chain employs TRBV29-1 and TRBJ2-3; 9 bases line up with TRBD1. The CDR3 runs to 13 residues. V gave up 5 bases and J gave up 5 bases; unmatched junction bases: 5. Germline-derived CDR1 and CDR2 are SQVTM and ANQGSEA. For the CDR3, the DNA is TGCAGCGTTAGAGGACAGGGGATAGATACGCAGTATTTT. Translation: CSVRGQGIDTQYF.

V gene TRBV18 combines with J gene TRBJ2-3; 12 bases are a match to TRBD2. V was pared by 4 bases and J by 0 bases, with 8 bases of the junction left unmatched. Germline assignment: CDR1 KGHSH and CDR2 LQKENI. This CDR3 comprises 18 residues. The chain's CDR3 is CASSQTSGSPTSTDTQYF. CDR3 bases: TGTGCCAGCTCACAGACTAGCGGGAGCCCTACTAGCACAGATACGCAGTATTTT.

The rearrangement joins TRBV28 to TRBJ1-2, with 7 bases identical to TRBD1. CDR3 length: 13 residues. Per germline, CDR1 MDHEN and CDR2 SYDVKM. V was pared by 4 bases and J by 2 bases, with 1 base of the junction left unmatched. The CDR3 DNA sequence: TGTGCCAGCAGTTGGACAGGCAACTATGGCTACACCTTC. Translating gives CASSWTGNYGYTF.

The J gene is TRBJ2-7, the V gene TRBV27, with D unclear. The CDR3 spans 14 residues. Germline lookup yields CDR1 MNHEY and CDR2 SMNVEV (reference sequence). The ends were cut back, 6 bases at V and 6 bases at J, with 18 bases in the middle. CDR3 region: CASRTTGGVAEQYF. The CDR3 DNA reads TGTGCCAGCAGAACAACGGGCGGAGTGGCCGAGCAGTACTTC.

V usage is TRBV7-2 and J usage is TRBJ2-5, with D possibly being TRBD1 or TRBD2 (5 bases each). Germline CDR1 SGHTA, CDR2 FQGNSA. The CDR3 has 15 residues. V lost 7 bases, J lost 5 bases, and 20 bases lay in between. This CDR3 is CASTSTGTLRETQYF. CDR3 nucleotide sequence: TGTGCCAGCACCTCAACTGGGACCCTGAGGGAGACCCAGTACTTC. Complete variable domain (other parts from reference TRBV7-2 and TRBJ2-5): GAGVSQSPSNKVTEKGKDVELRCDPISGHTALYWYRQSLGQGLEFLIYFQGNSAPDKSGLPSDRFSAERTGGSVSTLTIQRTQQEDSAVYLCASTSTGTLRETQYFGPGTRLLVL.

The genes are TRBV7-2 and TRBJ2-5; 9 nucleotides line up with TRBD1. This CDR3 has 15 amino acids. Per germline, CDR1 SGHTA and CDR2 FQGNSA. Germline trimming cut 4 bases from V and 4 bases from J; bases unmatched to any gene: 7. This CDR3 is CASSSQGQGGETQYF. The CDR3 DNA reads as TGTGCCAGCAGCTCCCAGGGACAGGGAGGAGAGACCCAGTACTTC.

This clone has just a few counts. V usage is TRBV19 and J usage is TRBJ2-7; tentative D call: TRBD2 (6 bases). There are 13 residues in the CDR3. CDR1 is LNHDA and CDR2 is SQIVND in the germline V gene (reference sequence). Trimming left V 0 bases short and J 4 bases short, with 7 bases between. The chain's CDR3 is CASSIERDYEQYF. The CDR3 nucleotides are TGTGCCAGTAGTATAGAGCGGGATTACGAGCAGTACTTC.

This clone was seen a handful of times. This chain connects TRBV19 to TRBJ1-3; 7 bases agree with TRBD1. V trimming: 8 bases; J trimming: 0 bases; junction bases outside the gene matches: 10. The length of the CDR3 is 16 residues. CDR1 and CDR2 from the germline V gene are LNHDA and SQIVND (reference sequence). The CDR3 nucleotides read TGTGCCAGTGCTAAAGGGACAGACTCCTCTGGAAACACCATATATTTT. Amino acid sequence: CASAKGTDSSGNTIYF. Using reference TRBV19 and TRBJ1-3 for the parts outside the CDR3, the full variable domain is DGGITQSPKYLFRKEGQNVTLSCEQNLNHDAMYWYRQDPGQGLRLIYYSQIVNDFQKGDIAEGYSVSREKKESFPLTVTSAQKNPTAFYLCASAKGTDSSGNTIYFGEGSWLTVV.

This chain links TRBV11-2 with TRBJ2-5, with 9 nucleotides matching TRBD2. Trimming cost V 1 base and J 4 bases; bases outside gene matches: 7. The CDR3 covers 16 residues. Germline CDR1 is SGHAT and CDR2 is FQNNGV. CDR3 coding DNA: TGTGCCAGCAGCTTAGGGCGGGGGGGGCGCGTAGAGACCCAGTACTTC. Translation gives CASSLGRGGRVETQYF. The variable domain in full, completed from reference TRBV11-2 and TRBJ2-5, reads EAGVAQSPRYKIIEKRQSVAFWCNPISGHATLYWYQQILGQGPKLLIQFQNNGVVDDSQLPKDRFSAERLKGVDSTLKIQPAKLEDSAVYLCASSLGRGGRVETQYFGPGTRLLVL.